This T cell receptor (beta chain) was sequenced for a study of beta chain features in type 1 diabetes. General study findings and limits: Significant though moderate, a shortening of TCRB CDR3s appeared in all four CD4+ subsets of Type 1 diabetes patients. Equally in patients and controls, shorter templates might have been favored by PCR. Reduced insertions and increased deletions marked VDJ junctions in type 1 diabetes patients.

It was via CD45RO/CCR7/CD25/CD127/CD95/CD27 that CD4+ naive, central memory, regulatory and stem cell-like memory cells were sorted. The sequenced template was cDNA made from the entire isolated RNA. Assay: immunoSEQ multiplex PCR; the TCRdb copy retains only in-frame clones and omits some. The sample lists around 310,000 clones; approximately 12% were seen once. Note on this clone: The antigen is not known.

Germline CDR1 MNHEY, CDR2 SVGAGI. CDR3 length: 12 residues. V gave up 3 bases and J gave up 8 bases, with 10 bases separating them. The chain links TRBV6-5 to TRBJ1-2; a possible D gene is TRBD1 (6 bases). The sequencing sample was made of naive CD4+ T cells from blood. This clonotype originated in a young woman with type 1 diabetes. CDR3 residues: CASSYQGRGYTF. In nucleotides, the CDR3 is TGTGCCAGCAGTTATCAGGGGAGAGGCTACACCTTC.